This T cell receptor (beta chain) was identified during a study of T cell repertoires in cytomegalovirus infection. Study in general: Public signatures in TCR beta pointed to CMV infection and matching HLA type.

About this clonotype: The target antigen is unknown.

Study observations and caveats: Identification of carriers of CMV plus the relevant HLA was performed using cumulative public TCR beta family frequency.

Trimming took off 2 bases at V and 2 bases at J, with 10 bases between the two ends. Germline V gene lookup returns CDR1 MNHEY and CDR2 SVGEGT. The CDR3 runs 14 residues. A single record per CDR3 protein comes from TCRdb applying MiXCR to the reads. The table lists 800,000 to 950,000 distinct CDR3 sequences, approximately 30% of them singletons. This specimen consisted of cultured CD8+ T cells from PBMCs, obtained from culture after CMV antigen stimulation. This TCR was recovered from a human donor in good health (CMV status not recorded). Some clones in this sample may be carry-over from other donors' samples. The chain joins TRBV6-2 or TRBV6-3 to TRBJ2-7; D is ambiguous. The chain's CDR3 is CASSYTRETYEQYV. The CDR3 DNA is TGTGCCAGCAGTTACACGAGAGAAACCTACGAGCAGTACGTC.